Sequencing of this T cell receptor beta chain was carried out in a study of blood T cell repertoires in COVID-19. The overall study: There were acute and convalescent COVID-19 samples, and they came from the United States, Italy and Spain.

V lost 2 bases, J lost 5 bases, and 5 bases stayed unmatched. Germline CDR1 MGHRA, CDR2 YSYEKL. The length of the CDR3 is 15 residues. In the authors' methods: The authors estimated nucleated cell counts from reference gene primer amplification. Libraries were prepared by immunoSEQ multiplex PCR; TCRdb keeps only in-frame clonotypes and omits some of them. The V and J calls and clone size come from that table; D and trimming were worked out from the DNA. The table includes around 65,000 clones, 80% to 90% detected once. The chain joins TRBV4-1 to TRBJ1-1; TRBD1 agrees at 10 bases. This receptor was obtained from a human donor in a cohort sampled during active COVID-19. The sequenced material came from peripheral blood. CDR3 in amino acids: CASSQQGQGGTEAFF. DNA for the CDR3: TGCGCCAGCAGCCAACAAGGACAGGGGGGAACTGAAGCTTTCTTT.